Listed below are T cell receptor beta chains from one sample, sequenced in a study of blood T cell repertoires in COVID-19. Repertoires were generated with immunoSEQ multiplex PCR, while TCRdb's copy carries only in-frame clones and drops some. Counted here are about 120,000 clones, roughly 79% occurring once; the ten biggest clones make up 2.3%. The specimen sequenced was peripheral blood. The receptors come from a man aged 70 or older with acute or convalescent COVID-19. CDR3s include the opening cysteine and the closing phenylalanine or tryptophan. Each record gives: J gene, V gene, D gene, CDR3 DNA, CDR3 protein. A D gene is named only where the DNA matches it firmly.

j_call: TRBJ2-4; v_call: TRBV6-8; d_call: NA; cdr3_nt: TGTGCCAGCAGGGAGTTTGGTAACATTCAGTACTTC; cdr3_aa: CASREFGNIQYF
j_call: TRBJ1-2; v_call: TRBV20-1; d_call: NA; cdr3_nt: TGCAGTGCTAAAGCTGGGGGCGGCTACACCTTC; cdr3_aa: CSAKAGGGYTF
j_call: TRBJ2-5; v_call: TRBV5-4; d_call: NA; cdr3_nt: TGTGCCAGCAGCTTAAGGGGCTGGGAGACCCAGTACTTC; cdr3_aa: CASSLRGWETQYF
j_call: TRBJ1-6; v_call: TRBV5-4; d_call: TRBD1; cdr3_nt: TGTGCCAGCAGACCTGGACAGGAGAATTCACCCCTCCACTTT; cdr3_aa: CASRPGQENSPLHF
j_call: TRBJ2-1; v_call: TRBV5-5; d_call: NA; cdr3_nt: TGTGCCAGCAGCGGATGGCGAACTAACAATGAGCAGTTCTTC; cdr3_aa: CASSGWRTNNEQFF
j_call: TRBJ1-2; v_call: TRBV7-9; d_call: NA; cdr3_nt: TGTGCCAGCGACAGGTCCACGGGAGGCTACACCTTC; cdr3_aa: CASDRSTGGYTF
j_call: TRBJ1-1; v_call: TRBV7-3; d_call: NA; cdr3_nt: TGTGCCAGCAGCTTACAGGGCTCGAACACTGAAGCTTTCTTT; cdr3_aa: CASSLQGSNTEAFF
j_call: TRBJ2-7; v_call: TRBV14; d_call: NA; cdr3_nt: TGTGCCAGCAGCCCGTCGGCCCGGGTAGAGCAGTACTTC; cdr3_aa: CASSPSARVEQYF
j_call: TRBJ2-2; v_call: TRBV7-8; d_call: NA; cdr3_nt: TGTGCCAGCAGCTTTAAAGGAGGGCAGGACACCGGGGAGCTGTTTTTT; cdr3_aa: CASSFKGGQDTGELFF
j_call: TRBJ2-7; v_call: TRBV18; d_call: TRBD1; cdr3_nt: TGTGCCAGCTCACCACCGGACAGGGGATCCTACGAGCAGTACTTC; cdr3_aa: CASSPPDRGSYEQYF
j_call: TRBJ1-5; v_call: TRBV19; d_call: NA; cdr3_nt: TGTGCCAGTACCGCCTCGGCCCGGGACACCTATCAGCCCCAGCATTTT; cdr3_aa: CASTASARDTYQPQHF
j_call: TRBJ2-1; v_call: TRBV29-1; d_call: TRBD2; cdr3_nt: TGCAGCGTTGATGCTAGCGGGGTATACAATGAGCAGTTCTTC; cdr3_aa: CSVDASGVYNEQFF
j_call: TRBJ1-1; v_call: TRBV7-2; d_call: NA; cdr3_nt: TGTGCCAGCAGGGCCGGACACCTCATGAACACTGAAGCTTTCTTT; cdr3_aa: CASRAGHLMNTEAFF
j_call: TRBJ2-3; v_call: TRBV7-3; d_call: TRBD2; cdr3_nt: TGTGCCAGCAGTCTAGCGGGGGGGCGGCCAGATACGCAGTATTTT; cdr3_aa: CASSLAGGRPDTQYF